The 21 T cell receptor beta chains below were found in one sample sequenced in a study of post-analysis software for immune sequencing data. Study findings and constraints: In patients, about 5 TRBV segments were more frequent than in controls, with TRBV5-6, TRBV5-1 and TRBV20-1 among them.

These TCRs are of unknown antigen specificity. The library was made from cDNA and included unique molecular identifiers. TCRdb re-derived calls from the PCR reads in MiXCR, one entry per CDR3 protein. This sample yields roughly 570,000 distinct CDR3 sequences, of which around a third are seen a single time; under 7% belongs to the top ten. Sequencing was performed on blood. These receptors were obtained from a girl aged 2-17 years with multiple sclerosis.

This chain joins TRBV29-1 and TRBJ2-1; D is perhaps TRBD1 (6 bases). Germline V CDR1 and CDR2: SQVTM, ANQGSEA. The length of the CDR3 is 14 residues. V was pared by 4 bases and J by 6 bases, with 16 bases between. CDR3 loop: CSVVGQQGTNEQFF. In nucleotides, the CDR3 is TGCAGCGTTGTAGGCCAACAGGGAACCAATGAGCAGTTCTTC.

This clonotype was picked up many times. This chain connects TRBV9 to TRBJ2-1, with D possibly TRBD1 on 6 matching bases. The CDR3 runs to 15 residues. Germline values: CDR1 SGDLS, CDR2 YYNGEE. Trimming shortened V by 4 bases and J by 5 bases, and 16 bases separated the two germline ends. The CDR3 loop is CASSYEWGTHNEQFF. The DNA for the CDR3 is TGTGCCAGCAGCTACGAATGGGGGACACACAATGAGCAGTTCTTC.

On this clonotype: One junction end does not reproduce the germline sequence, and a read error may be involved. The rearrangement links TRBV5-5 to TRBJ2-5, with no clear D. CDR1 and CDR2 (germline): SGHKS, YYEKEE (reference sequence). The CDR3 length is 14 residues. The CDR3 region has the DNA TGTGCCAGCAGCTGGGCGCCCGGCCAAGGGACCCAGTACTTC. This encodes CASSWAPGQGTQYF.

The rearrangement joins TRBV6-6 to TRBJ2-7; D is unresolved. The V and J ends lost 0 bases and 3 bases respectively, with 9 bases between them. This CDR3 is built from 14 residues. Germline V CDR1 and CDR2: MNHNY, SVGAGI (reference sequence). Here the CDR3 reads CASSYSGRDYEQYF. The CDR3 DNA follows: TGTGCCAGCAGTTACTCAGGCAGAGACTACGAGCAGTACTTC.

This clonotype turned up a few times. The chain recombines TRBV5-1 with TRBJ2-3; tentatively, D is TRBD2 (5 bases). CDR3 size: 14 residues. V was trimmed by 1 base and J by 4 bases, leaving 10 bases between them. Germline V gene lookup returns CDR1 SGHRS and CDR2 YFSETQ. The CDR3 sequence: CASSLQLEADTQYF. The CDR3 DNA follows: TGCGCCAGCAGCTTGCAACTAGAGGCAGATACGCAGTATTTT.

The rearrangement uses TRBV5-5 and TRBJ2-1; the D gene is possibly TRBD2 (5 bases). This CDR3 is 14 amino acids long. CDR1 is SGHKS and CDR2 is YYEKEE in the germline V gene (reference sequence). Trimming left V 6 bases short and J 13 bases short, with 23 bases between. The CDR3 loop reads CASTYYPGRETQFF. DNA for the CDR3: TGTGCCAGCACCTACTATCCGGGAAGGGAGACCCAGTTCTTC.

V and J are TRBV7-6 and TRBJ2-7, with 14 positions matching TRBD2. The V gene end was trimmed by 1 base and the J gene end by 3 bases; junction bases not matched to a gene: 11. The CDR3 totals 19 residues. In germline, CDR1 is SGHVS, CDR2 FNYEAQ. CDR3 protein: CASSLEGPGLAGAHYEQYF. The CDR3 DNA reads TGTGCCAGCAGCTTAGAGGGCCCGGGACTAGCGGGGGCCCACTACGAGCAGTACTTC.

J is TRBJ2-7 and V is TRBV5-1; D is perhaps TRBD1 or TRBD2 (5 bases each). Looked up from germline, CDR1 is SGHRS and CDR2 is YFSETQ. This CDR3 has 13 residues. Trimming removed 3 bases at V and 4 bases at J, with 11 bases between. This CDR3 is CASSWGILYEQYF. As DNA, the CDR3 is TGCGCCAGCAGCTGGGGGATTCTTTACGAGCAGTACTTC.

This clonotype turned up a few times. V usage is TRBV11-2 and J usage is TRBJ1-1; maybe TRBD1 (5 bases). Trimming removed 3 bases at V and 0 bases at J, with 8 bases between. Germline V gene lookup returns CDR1 SGHAT and CDR2 FQNNGV. There are 14 residues in the CDR3. Here the CDR3 DNA reads TGTGCCAGCAGCTTTGGGGGGATGAACACTGAAGCTTTCTTT. Translation: CASSFGGMNTEAFF.

The chain combines TRBV20-1 with TRBJ1-2; 7 bases align to TRBD1. CDR1 and CDR2 (germline): DFQATT, SNEGSKA (reference sequence). This CDR3 has 14 amino acids. V lost 6 bases and J lost 0; bases outside the gene matches: 7. CDR3 protein: CSAEGGRANYGYTF. DNA for the CDR3: TGCAGTGCGGAAGGGGGCCGGGCTAACTATGGCTACACCTTC.

The chain carries TRBV7-9 and TRBJ1-1; D uncertain. Per germline, CDR1 SEHNR and CDR2 FQNEAQ (reference sequence). The CDR3 spans 14 residues. Trimming took off 6 bases at V and 1 base at J, with 12 bases between the two ends. The CDR3 DNA reads TGTGCCAGCAGGACCACGGTGGGGAACACTGAAGCTTTCTTT. It yields the protein CASRTTVGNTEAFF.

This clonotype has a handful of counts. DNA for the CDR3: TGCGCCAGCAGCCAAGAAGGCGGAGCCCTTAATGAAAAACTGTTTTTT. Amino acid sequence: CASSQEGGALNEKLFF. The rearrangement uses TRBV4-1 and TRBJ1-4, with unresolved D. V lost 0 bases and J 4 bases, leaving 12 bases between the germline ends. This CDR3 contains 16 residues. Germline V gives CDR1 MGHRA, CDR2 YSYEKL.

This clonotype has only a few counts. The chain uses TRBV7-9 and TRBJ2-1; D is uncertain. V shed 5 bases and J shed 7 bases, with 18 bases lying between them. Per the germline V gene, CDR1 is SEHNR and CDR2 is FQNEAQ (reference sequence). This CDR3 region has 15 residues. The CDR3 here is CASSPTPGSKNEQFF. Here the CDR3 DNA reads TGTGCCAGCAGCCCGACCCCTGGGTCCAAGAATGAGCAGTTCTTC.

The chain is built from TRBV20-1 and TRBJ2-5; 7 bases line up with TRBD1. J gave up 1 base and V 3 bases, and 8 bases lay outside the gene matches. CDR1 DFQATT and CDR2 SNEGSKA come from the germline V gene (reference sequence). CDR3 length: 15 amino acids. The CDR3 DNA follows: TGCAGTGCTAGGGCCCCCGGGACAGCCCAAGAGACCCAGTACTTC. Protein product: CSARAPGTAQETQYF.

V gene TRBV5-1 combines with J gene TRBJ1-2; TRBD1 aligns across 7 bases. The germline CDR1 and CDR2 sequences are SGHRS and YFSETQ. After removal of 0 bases from V and 7 bases from J, the junction contained 3 bases not matched to a gene. The CDR3 spans 13 residues. CDR3: CASSLGQGLGYTF. The CDR3 coding sequence is TGCGCCAGCAGCTTGGGACAGGGACTTGGCTACACCTTC. Looking up the rest from reference TRBV5-1 and TRBJ1-2 gives the full variable domain: KAGVTQTPRYLIKTRGQQVTLSCSPISGHRSVSWYQQTPGQGLQFLFEYFSETQRNKGNFPGRFSGRQFSNSRSEMNVSTLELGDSALYLCASSLGQGLGYTFGSGTRLTVV.

This clonotype was observed a handful of times. This sequence joins TRBV20-1 and TRBJ1-2; 12 positions match TRBD1. This CDR3 region has 16 residues. Per the germline V gene, CDR1 is DFQATT and CDR2 is SNEGSKA (reference sequence). V was clipped by 2 bases and J by 7 bases; unmatched bases: 11. CDR3 DNA: TGCAGTGCTAGATCTCATATGGGACAGGGGGCCTCTGGCTACACCTTC. Translated, it gives CSARSHMGQGASGYTF.

Only a few counts were recorded for this clonotype. The CDR3 here is CASSPGAAPGETQYF. The DNA for the CDR3 is TGCGCCAGCAGCCCCGGGGCAGCGCCCGGAGAGACCCAGTACTTC. The rearrangement links TRBV4-1 to TRBJ2-5; either TRBD1 or TRBD2 may supply D (5 bases each). In germline, CDR1 is MGHRA, CDR2 YSYEKL. The CDR3 is 15 residues long. The ends were cut back, 4 bases at V and 4 bases at J, with 16 bases in the middle.

This clonotype was detected only a few times. This chain links TRBV20-1 with TRBJ2-7; 10 nucleotides match TRBD1. The DNA end lines up better with TRBJ2-4; the J call may be wrong. The CDR3 runs 16 residues. The germline CDR1 and CDR2 sequences are DFQATT and SNEGSKA (reference sequence). DNA of the CDR3: TGCAGTGCTCCGGGACAGGGGCCAGGAGCCAAAAACATTCAGTACTTC. Translating gives CSAPGQGPGAKNIQYF.

Only a few counts were recorded for this clonotype. This chain uses TRBV6-6 with TRBJ1-2; 9 bases match TRBD1. Trimming took 2 bases from V and 4 from J; bases not matched to a gene: 11. The CDR3 loop spans 17 amino acids. Germline V gene data show CDR1 as MNHNY and CDR2 as SVGAGI (reference sequence). In DNA form, the CDR3 reads TGTGCCAGCAGTTACGCCTTAACAGGGGGCGCGGGCTATGGCTACACCTTC. It encodes CASSYALTGGAGYGYTF.

The sample holds a few counts of this clonotype. The chain couples TRBV7-2 to TRBJ2-7, with 14 positions matching TRBD2. This CDR3 has 17 amino acids. Germline V gene lookup returns CDR1 SGHTA and CDR2 FQGNSA. V shed 5 bases, J shed 0 bases, and the junction held 6 bases outside the gene matches. This chain's CDR3 is CASSVGTSGGISYEQYF. DNA of the CDR3: TGTGCCAGCAGCGTGGGGACTAGCGGGGGCATCTCCTACGAGCAGTACTTC.

The V and J genes are TRBV7-3 and TRBJ1-1; 9 bases match TRBD1. CDR3 length: 17 amino acids. V was pared by 2 bases and J by 4 bases, with 11 bases of the junction left unmatched. CDR1 SGHTA and CDR2 FQGTGA come from the germline V gene. The CDR3 spells CASSLGGYRGLGTEAFF. CDR3 in DNA: TGTGCCAGCAGCTTAGGGGGGTACAGGGGGCTGGGCACTGAAGCTTTCTTT.